This TCR beta chain derives from a study of T-cell memory formation after mild COVID-19. MiXCR, run by TCRdb on the 5' RACE reads, gives a single entry per CDR3 protein. The sample holds 150,000 to 200,000 distinct CDR3 sequences, 25% to 40% seen once. This clonotype was observed a handful of times. Its target is not known. Whole-study findings and limits: Chiefly within CM and EM were the contracting CD4+ clones; CD8+ ones were within EMRA.

The CDR3 length is 15 residues. The V end lost 4 bases, the J end lost 5 bases, and 15 bases lay between the germline ends. The germline V gene encodes CDR1 MGHRA and CDR2 YSYEKL. The chain has TRBV4-1 and TRBJ1-5, with TRBD1 as a possible D gene (5 bases). The origin of this receptor is an adult woman who had mild COVID-19 (a few samples of this study predate the infection). Cell type and time point are not known. Sequenced: PBMCs or a T cell subset sorted from them (not recorded which). The CDR3 sequence is CASSLGEGPDQPQHF. The CDR3 DNA reads TGCGCCAGCAGCCTAGGAGAGGGACCCGATCAGCCCCAGCATTTT.